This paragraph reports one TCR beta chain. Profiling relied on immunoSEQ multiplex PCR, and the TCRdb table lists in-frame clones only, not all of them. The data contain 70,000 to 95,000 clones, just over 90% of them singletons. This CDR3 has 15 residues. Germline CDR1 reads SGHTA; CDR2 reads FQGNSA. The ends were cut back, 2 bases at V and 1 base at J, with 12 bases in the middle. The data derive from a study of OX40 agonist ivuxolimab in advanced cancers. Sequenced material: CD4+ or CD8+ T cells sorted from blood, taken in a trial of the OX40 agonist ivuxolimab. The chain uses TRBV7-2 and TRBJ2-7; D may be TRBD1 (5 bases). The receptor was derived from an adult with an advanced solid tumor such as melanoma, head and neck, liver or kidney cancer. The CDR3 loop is CASSLFRTSSYEQYF. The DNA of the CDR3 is TGTGCCAGCAGCTTATTTCGGACAAGTTCCTACGAGCAGTACTTC.